This is a list of T cell receptor beta chains from one sample in a study of CD8 T cells in Susac syndrome. TCRdb re-called the immunoSEQ multiplex PCR reads through MiXCR, storing one row per CDR3 protein. The table includes 180,000 or so distinct CDR3 sequences, about 94% detected once. Sequenced: CD4+ T cells from PBMCs. The source of these receptors is a human donor in good health. CDR3s include the opening cysteine and the closing phenylalanine or tryptophan. D genes are given only for firm matches.

V,J,D,CDR3,DNA
TRBV4-3,TRBJ1-1,NA,CASSQVLGRYTEAFF,TGCGCCAGCAGCCAAGTCTTGGGCAGATACACTGAAGCTTTCTTT
TRBV4-3,TRBJ2-7,NA,CASSRFLQGSYEQYF,TGCGCCAGCAGCCGATTCCTACAGGGCTCCTACGAGCAGTACTTC
TRBV7-2,TRBJ1-2,NA,CASSSRGPGYTF,TGTGCCAGCAGCTCGAGAGGGCCTGGCTACACCTTC
TRBV6-4,TRBJ2-5,NA,CASSDGAGETQYF,TGTGCCAGCAGTGACGGGGCGGGAGAGACCCAGTACTTC
TRBV3-1,TRBJ2-7,NA,CASSQDGGYEQYF,TGTGCCAGCAGCCAAGATGGCGGGTACGAGCAGTACTTC
TRBV21-1,TRBJ1-2,NA,CASSKGDRVRYGYTF,TGTGCCAGCAGCAAAGGGGACAGGGTTAGGTATGGCTACACCTTC
TRBV20-1,TRBJ2-5,TRBD2,CSARNPAGGKETQYF,TGCAGTGCTAGAAATCCAGCGGGAGGGAAAGAGACCCAGTACTTC
TRBV7-9,TRBJ2-5,TRBD2,CASSLTSPETQYF,TGTGCCAGCAGTTTGACTAGCCCAGAGACCCAGTACTTC
TRBV29-1,TRBJ2-6,NA,CSVWKSGANVLTF,TGCAGCGTTTGGAAGTCTGGGGCCAACGTCCTGACTTTC
TRBV5-1,TRBJ1-1,NA,CASTYQSGNTEAFF,TGCGCCAGCACCTACCAGTCCGGGAACACTGAAGCTTTCTTT
TRBV6-2/TRBV6-3,TRBJ2-5,TRBD1,CASKGQGETQYF,TGTGCCAGCAAAGGACAGGGAGAGACCCAGTACTTC
TRBV4-2,TRBJ2-4,NA,CASSLGGGGGIQYF,TGTGCCAGCAGCCTCGGAGGGGGTGGAGGCATTCAGTACTTC
TRBV29-1,TRBJ2-1,TRBD1,CSVDRGQVVGEQFF,TGCAGCGTCGACAGGGGGCAGGTAGTCGGTGAGCAGTTCTTC
TRBV5-4,TRBJ2-5,TRBD1,CASSLGGTGDETQYF,TGTGCCAGCAGCCTAGGCGGGACAGGGGACGAGACCCAGTACTTC
TRBV29-1,TRBJ2-7,NA,CSVGGSGAYEQYF,TGCAGCGTTGGAGGTTCCGGGGCCTACGAGCAGTACTTC
TRBV9,TRBJ2-7,TRBD2,CASSVAGRAGYEQYF,TGTGCCAGCAGCGTAGCCGGGAGGGCCGGCTACGAGCAGTACTTC